Listed here are 5 T cell receptor beta chains from one sample, sequenced in a study of T cell changes during pregnancy in multiple sclerosis. TCRdb's table, derived via immunoSEQ multiplex PCR, lists solely in-frame clones and lacks some. The table includes about 62,000 clones, approximately 93% detected once. The input for sequencing was CD8+ T cells from peripheral blood mononuclear cells, taken in the second trimester of pregnancy. The receptor source for this set is a female donor with multiple sclerosis, enrolled in a pregnancy study.

The chain employs TRBV5-1 and TRBJ2-5, with D possibly being TRBD1 (5 bases). The V end lost 7 bases, the J end lost 2 bases, and 15 bases lay between the germline ends. The length of the CDR3 is 14 residues. The germline CDR1 and CDR2 sequences are SGHRS and YFSETQ. The chain's CDR3 is CASPQGSSQETQYF. CDR3 in DNA: TGCGCCAGCCCGCAGGGTAGCAGTCAAGAGACCCAGTACTTC.

CDR3 protein: CASSSYGILSGNTIYF. Here the CDR3 DNA reads TGTGCCAGCAGCTCATACGGGATCCTCTCTGGAAACACCATATATTTT. This chain joins TRBV7-2 and TRBJ1-3, with no clear D. Germline V gene sequence: CDR1 SGHTA, CDR2 FQGNSA. Trimming stripped 4 bases from V and 0 bases from J, with 13 bases between. The CDR3 runs to 16 residues.

The genes are TRBV6-5 and TRBJ2-1; 8 positions match TRBD1. Germline CDR1 MNHEY, CDR2 SVGAGI. This CDR3 has 14 amino acids. Unmatched junction bases numbered 9, after V lost 8 bases and J lost 6 bases. The CDR3 region is CASGGQGAFNEQFF. CDR3 in DNA: TGTGCCAGCGGGGGGCAGGGGGCTTTCAATGAGCAGTTCTTC.

This chain joins TRBV27 and TRBJ2-7; the match to TRBD1 covers 12 bases. The length of the CDR3 is 16 residues. Germline V gene sequence: CDR1 MNHEY, CDR2 SMNVEV (reference sequence). The J segment lost 7 bases and the V segment lost 1 base, leaving 8 bases of the junction unmatched. CDR3: CASSLYPGTGGWEQYF. The CDR3 nucleotides are TGTGCCAGCAGTTTATATCCCGGGACAGGGGGCTGGGAGCAGTACTTC.

The gene calls are TRBV5-6 and TRBJ1-1; a possible D gene is TRBD1 (5 bases). The CDR3 sequence is 17 residues long. The V gene lost 0 bases and the J gene lost 0 bases, with 15 bases spanning the gap. Germline assignment: CDR1 SGHDT and CDR2 YYEEEE. In nucleotides, the CDR3 is TGTGCCAGCAGCTTGGTGGGGCCAGCTTCCATGAACACTGAAGCTTTCTTT. Translated: CASSLVGPASMNTEAFF.